The clone carrying this T cell receptor (beta chain) was detected a few times. No antigen is known for it. In germline, CDR1 is LGHNA, CDR2 YNFKEQ. V was cut by 6 bases and J by 11 bases, with 23 bases left in between. This CDR3 is built from 15 residues. Amplification of TCR alpha and beta CDR3 regions from RNA used iRepertoire nested multiplex PCR. TCRdb reprocessed the multiplex PCR reads with MiXCR, giving one entry per CDR3 protein. In the table there are around 350,000 distinct CDR3 sequences, more than 35% of which are singletons. The data belong to a study of glioma-infiltrating T cells. Points from the study as a whole: Tissue and blood shared very few CDR3 sequences.

The chain links TRBV4-2 to TRBJ1-5; D not certain. The TCR sequence derives from a human donor with low-grade glioma or glioblastoma, undergoing nonglioma brain surgery, or in good health (not recorded which). Material for sequencing was glioma tissue, nonneoplastic brain tissue, or PBMCs (not recorded which). The CDR3: CASSSPGLPSRTQHF. CDR3 DNA sequence: TGTGCCAGCAGTTCGCCAGGACTCCCGTCTCGGACCCAGCATTTT.